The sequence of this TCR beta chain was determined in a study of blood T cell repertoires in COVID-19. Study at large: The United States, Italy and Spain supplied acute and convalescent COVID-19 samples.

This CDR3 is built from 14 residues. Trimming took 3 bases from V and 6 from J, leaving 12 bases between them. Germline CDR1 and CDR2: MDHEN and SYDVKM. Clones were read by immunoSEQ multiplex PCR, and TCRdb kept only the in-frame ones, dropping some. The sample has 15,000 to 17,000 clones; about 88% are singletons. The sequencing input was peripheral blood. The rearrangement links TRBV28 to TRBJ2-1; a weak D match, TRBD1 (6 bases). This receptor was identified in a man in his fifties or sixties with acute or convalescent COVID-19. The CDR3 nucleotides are TGTGCCAGCAGTTTGGGGGCCTGGGGCAATGAGCAGTTCTTC. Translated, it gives CASSLGAWGNEQFF.